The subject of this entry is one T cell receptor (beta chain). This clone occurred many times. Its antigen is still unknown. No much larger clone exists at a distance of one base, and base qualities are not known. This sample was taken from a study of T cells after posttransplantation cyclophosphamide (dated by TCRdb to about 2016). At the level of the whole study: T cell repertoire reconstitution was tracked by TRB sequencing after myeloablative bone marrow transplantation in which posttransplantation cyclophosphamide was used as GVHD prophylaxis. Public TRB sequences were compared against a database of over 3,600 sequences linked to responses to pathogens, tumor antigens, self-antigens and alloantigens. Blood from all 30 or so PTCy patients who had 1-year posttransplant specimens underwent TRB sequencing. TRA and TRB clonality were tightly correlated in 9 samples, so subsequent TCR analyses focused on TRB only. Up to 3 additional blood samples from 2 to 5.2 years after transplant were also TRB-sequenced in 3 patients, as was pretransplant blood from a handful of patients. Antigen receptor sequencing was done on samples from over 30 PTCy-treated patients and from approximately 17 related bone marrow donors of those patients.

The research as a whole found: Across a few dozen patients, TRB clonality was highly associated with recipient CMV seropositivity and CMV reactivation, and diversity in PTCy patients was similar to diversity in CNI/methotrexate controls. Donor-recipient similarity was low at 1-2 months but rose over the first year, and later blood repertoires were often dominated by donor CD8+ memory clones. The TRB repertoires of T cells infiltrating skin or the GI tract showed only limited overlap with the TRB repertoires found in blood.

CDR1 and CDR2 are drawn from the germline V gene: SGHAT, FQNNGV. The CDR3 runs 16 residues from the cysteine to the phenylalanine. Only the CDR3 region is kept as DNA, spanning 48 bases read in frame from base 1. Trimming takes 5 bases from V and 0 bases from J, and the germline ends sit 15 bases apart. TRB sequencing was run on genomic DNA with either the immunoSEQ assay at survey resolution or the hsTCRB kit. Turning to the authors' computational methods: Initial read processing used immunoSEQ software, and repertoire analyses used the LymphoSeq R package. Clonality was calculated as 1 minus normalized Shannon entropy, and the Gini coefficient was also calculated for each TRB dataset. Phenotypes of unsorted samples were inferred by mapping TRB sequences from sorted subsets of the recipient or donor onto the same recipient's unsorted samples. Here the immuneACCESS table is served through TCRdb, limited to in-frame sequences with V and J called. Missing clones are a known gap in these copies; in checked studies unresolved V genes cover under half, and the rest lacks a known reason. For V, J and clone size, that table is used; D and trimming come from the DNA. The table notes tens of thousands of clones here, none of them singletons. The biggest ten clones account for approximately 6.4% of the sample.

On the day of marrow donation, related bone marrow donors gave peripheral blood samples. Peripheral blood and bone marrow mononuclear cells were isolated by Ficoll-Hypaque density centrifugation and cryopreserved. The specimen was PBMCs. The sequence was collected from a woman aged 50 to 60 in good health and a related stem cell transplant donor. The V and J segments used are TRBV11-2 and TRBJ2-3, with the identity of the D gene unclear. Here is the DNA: TGTGCCAGCAGCCCGGCGGCGGCCTTTAGCACAGATACGCAGTATTTT. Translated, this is CASSPAAAFSTDTQYF.